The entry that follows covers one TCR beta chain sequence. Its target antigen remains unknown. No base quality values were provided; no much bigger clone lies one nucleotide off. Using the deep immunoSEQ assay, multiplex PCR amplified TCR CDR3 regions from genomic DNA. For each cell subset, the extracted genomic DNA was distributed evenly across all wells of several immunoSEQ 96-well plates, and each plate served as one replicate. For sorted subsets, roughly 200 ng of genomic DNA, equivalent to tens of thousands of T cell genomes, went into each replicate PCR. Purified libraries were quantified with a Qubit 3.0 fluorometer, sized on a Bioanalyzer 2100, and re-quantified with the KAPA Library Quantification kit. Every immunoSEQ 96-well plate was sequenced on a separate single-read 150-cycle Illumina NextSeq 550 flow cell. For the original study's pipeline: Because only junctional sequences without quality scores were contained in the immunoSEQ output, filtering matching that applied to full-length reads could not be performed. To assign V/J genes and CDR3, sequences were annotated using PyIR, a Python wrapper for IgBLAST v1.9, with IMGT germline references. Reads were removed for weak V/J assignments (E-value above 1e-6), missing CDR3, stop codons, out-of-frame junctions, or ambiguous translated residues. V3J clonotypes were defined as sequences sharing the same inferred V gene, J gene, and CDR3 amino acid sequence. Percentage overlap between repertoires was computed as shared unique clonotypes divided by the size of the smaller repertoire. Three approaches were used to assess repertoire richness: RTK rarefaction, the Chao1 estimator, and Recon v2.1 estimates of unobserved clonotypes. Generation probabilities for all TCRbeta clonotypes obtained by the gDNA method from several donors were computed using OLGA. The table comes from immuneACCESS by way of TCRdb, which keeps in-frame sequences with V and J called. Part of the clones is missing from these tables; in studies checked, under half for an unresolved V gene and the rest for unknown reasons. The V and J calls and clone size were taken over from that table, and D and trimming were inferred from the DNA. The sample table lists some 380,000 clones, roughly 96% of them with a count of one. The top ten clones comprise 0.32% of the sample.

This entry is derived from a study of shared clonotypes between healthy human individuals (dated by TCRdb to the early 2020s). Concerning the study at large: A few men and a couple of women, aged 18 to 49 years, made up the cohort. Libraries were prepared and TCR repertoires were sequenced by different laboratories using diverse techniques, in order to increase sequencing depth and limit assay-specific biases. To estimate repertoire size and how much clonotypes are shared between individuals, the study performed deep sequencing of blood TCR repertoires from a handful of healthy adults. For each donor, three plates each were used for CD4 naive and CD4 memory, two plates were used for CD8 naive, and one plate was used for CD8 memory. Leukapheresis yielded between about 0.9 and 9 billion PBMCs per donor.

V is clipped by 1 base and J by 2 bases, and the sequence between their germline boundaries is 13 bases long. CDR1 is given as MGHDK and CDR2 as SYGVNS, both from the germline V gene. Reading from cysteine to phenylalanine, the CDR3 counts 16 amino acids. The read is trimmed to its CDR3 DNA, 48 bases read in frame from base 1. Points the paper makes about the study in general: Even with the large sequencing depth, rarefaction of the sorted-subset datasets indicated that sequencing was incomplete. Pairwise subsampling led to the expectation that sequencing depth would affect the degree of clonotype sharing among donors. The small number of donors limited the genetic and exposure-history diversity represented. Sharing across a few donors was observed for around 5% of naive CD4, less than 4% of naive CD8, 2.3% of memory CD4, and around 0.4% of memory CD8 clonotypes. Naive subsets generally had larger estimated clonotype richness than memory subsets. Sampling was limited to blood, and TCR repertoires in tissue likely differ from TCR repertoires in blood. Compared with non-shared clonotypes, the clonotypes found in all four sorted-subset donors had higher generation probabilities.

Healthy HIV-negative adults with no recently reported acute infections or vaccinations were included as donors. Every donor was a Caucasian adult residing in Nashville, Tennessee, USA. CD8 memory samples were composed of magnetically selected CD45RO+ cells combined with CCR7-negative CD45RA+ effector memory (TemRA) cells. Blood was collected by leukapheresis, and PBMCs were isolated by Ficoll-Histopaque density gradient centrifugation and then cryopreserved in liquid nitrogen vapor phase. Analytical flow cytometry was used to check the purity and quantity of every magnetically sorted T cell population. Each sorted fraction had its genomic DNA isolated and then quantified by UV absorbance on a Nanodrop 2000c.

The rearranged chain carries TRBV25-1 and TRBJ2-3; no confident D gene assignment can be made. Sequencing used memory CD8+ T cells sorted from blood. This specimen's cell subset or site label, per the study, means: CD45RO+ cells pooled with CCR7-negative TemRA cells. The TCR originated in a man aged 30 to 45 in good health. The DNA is TGTGCCAGCAGTGAATTAACGGCAGTACTCACAGATACGCAGTATTTT. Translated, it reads CASSELTAVLTDTQYF.